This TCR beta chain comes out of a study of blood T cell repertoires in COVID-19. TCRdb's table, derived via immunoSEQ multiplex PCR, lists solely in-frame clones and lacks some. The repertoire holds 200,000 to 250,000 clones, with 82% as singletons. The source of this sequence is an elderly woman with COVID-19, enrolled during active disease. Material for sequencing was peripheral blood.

CDR3 amino acids: CASGPGTSGTWQETQYF. In DNA form, the CDR3 reads TGTGCTAGTGGTCCTGGGACTAGCGGGACCTGGCAAGAGACCCAGTACTTC. This chain joins TRBV12-5 and TRBJ2-5; 13 bases align to TRBD2. The CDR3 spans 17 residues. Germline values: CDR1 LGHNT, CDR2 FRNRAP. The trim removed 5 bases at V and 2 bases at J, leaving 8 bases unmatched.